The TCR beta chain described here comes from a study of blood T cell repertoires in COVID-19. Repertoires were generated with immunoSEQ multiplex PCR, while TCRdb's copy carries only in-frame clones and drops some. The data hold hundreds of thousands of clones, with around nine tenths observed a single time. The V gene's germline CDR1 is LGHDT and CDR2 YNNKEL (reference sequence). CDR3 length: 15 residues. V shed 5 bases, J shed 8 bases, and the junction held 14 bases outside the gene matches. This clone was counted a few times. Source material: PBMCs or T cells enriched from blood (not recorded which). This TCR was recovered from a woman aged 40-49 years who had recovered from COVID-19. The chain recombines TRBV3-1 (or the pseudogene TRBV3-2) with TRBJ1-2; 7 positions match TRBD1. The CDR3 loop is CASSSRDRGVRGYTF. CDR3 sequence (DNA): TGTGCCAGCAGCTCAAGGGACAGAGGGGTGAGAGGCTACACCTTC.